Shown below are 9 T cell receptor beta chains from a single sample sequenced in a study of beta chain features in type 1 diabetes. The authors reverse transcribed all of the isolated RNA, so sequencing captured expressed TCRB transcripts. TCRdb's table, derived via immunoSEQ multiplex PCR, lists solely in-frame clones and lacks some. The profile shows about 650,000 clones, around 12% of them singletons. Study conclusions and caveats: Among all four CD4+ subsets, Type 1 diabetes patients had TCRB CDR3s that were moderately but significantly shorter.

No antigen is known for these receptors. The material sequenced was naive CD4+ T cells from blood. The receptor set was obtained from a man aged 30 to 45 with type 1 diabetes.

This clone has just a few counts. The rearrangement links TRBV2 to TRBJ2-3; D unclear. V was trimmed by 4 bases and J by 3 bases, leaving 11 bases between them. CDR1 is SNHLY, CDR2 FYNNEI, per germline. CDR3 length: 14 amino acids. The CDR3 sequence: CASSVRSRTDTQYF. CDR3 nucleotide sequence: TGTGCCAGCAGTGTTCGAAGCAGGACAGATACGCAGTATTTT.

In its sample, this clone was seen a few times. The chain links TRBV5-8 to TRBJ1-2; 7 bases map to TRBD1. Germline trimming cut 4 bases from V and 1 base from J; bases unmatched to any gene: 7. Germline CDR1 is SGHTS and CDR2 is YDEGEE. This CDR3 region has 15 residues. The CDR3 nucleotides are TGTGCCAGCAGCGTGGGACAGCCCGTTAACTATGGCTACACCTTC. Translation: CASSVGQPVNYGYTF. The variable domain in full, completed from reference TRBV5-8 and TRBJ1-2, reads EAGVTQSPTHLIKTRGQQATLRCSPISGHTSVYWYQQALGLGLQFLLWYDEGEERNRGNFPPRFSGRQFPNYSSELNVNALELEDSALYLCASSVGQPVNYGYTFGSGTRLTVV.

The V gene is TRBV9, the J gene TRBJ2-3; 14 nucleotides agree with TRBD2. This CDR3 has 19 amino acids. V gave up 2 bases and J gave up 1 base; unmatched junction bases: 9. Germline values: CDR1 SGDLS, CDR2 YYNGEE. The CDR3 reads CASSVPTSGGADGTDTQYF. DNA of the CDR3: TGTGCCAGCAGCGTCCCGACTAGCGGGGGGGCTGACGGCACAGATACGCAGTATTTT.

In its sample, this clone was seen many times. The CDR3: CASSLDRTSYEQYF. In DNA form, the CDR3 reads TGTGCCAGCAGCTTAGACAGGACATCCTACGAGCAGTACTTC. This sequence joins TRBV7-2 and TRBJ2-7; weak D call: TRBD1 (5 bases). The CDR3 consists of 14 residues. V dropped 1 base and J dropped 1 base, with 8 bases sitting between them. Looked up from germline, CDR1 is SGHTA and CDR2 is FQGNSA.

In this sample, this clone turned up many times. This chain uses TRBV23-1 with TRBJ2-1; D might be TRBD1 (6 bases). TRBV23-1 has ORF status, its function being uncertain. Trimming pared 8 bases from V and 6 bases from J, leaving 23 bases between. CDR3 length: 16 amino acids. As DNA, the CDR3 is TGCGCCAGCCTCCGGACAGTTCTCATCCAGCCCAATGAGCAGTTCTTC. It encodes CASLRTVLIQPNEQFF.

The chain is built from TRBV2 and TRBJ2-7, with D maybe TRBD1 (5 bases). Trimming took off 7 bases at V and 2 bases at J, with 9 bases between the two ends. This CDR3 has 12 residues. Germline V lookup: CDR1 SNHLY, CDR2 FYNNEI. This chain's CDR3 is CASNRNPYEQYF. The CDR3 DNA reads as TGTGCCAGCAACAGGAATCCCTACGAGCAGTACTTC.

The chain employs TRBV5-6 and TRBJ2-7; either TRBD1 or TRBD2 may supply D (6 bases each). The CDR3 contains 16 residues. V shed 4 bases and J shed 2 bases, with 19 bases lying between them. Germline V lookup: CDR1 SGHDT, CDR2 YYEEEE. The CDR3 coding sequence is TGTGCCAGCAGCCTGGAGGGCACAGGGATACCCTACGAGCAGTACTTC. This gives the protein CASSLEGTGIPYEQYF.

The chain is built from TRBV7-6 and TRBJ2-7, with D perhaps TRBD2 (7 bases). CDR3 length: 16 residues. Trimming pared 1 base from V and 0 bases from J, leaving 13 bases between. Germline V gene data show CDR1 as SGHVS and CDR2 as FNYEAQ. The CDR3 reads CASSLVAGASSYEQYF. In nucleotides, the CDR3 is TGTGCCAGCAGCTTAGTGGCGGGGGCCAGCTCCTACGAGCAGTACTTC.

This sequence joins TRBV7-2 and TRBJ2-3, with D perhaps matching TRBD2 (5 bases). Germline V CDR1 and CDR2: SGHTA, FQGNSA. The ends were cut back, 4 bases at V and 0 bases at J, with 11 bases in the middle. The CDR3 consists of 15 residues. In DNA, the CDR3 is TGTGCCAGCAGCTCACGACTATCCAGCACAGATACGCAGTATTTT. Residues: CASSSRLSSTDTQYF.